These 15 T cell receptor beta chains were all obtained from the same sample, sequenced in a study of regulatory T cells in long-lasting Graves disease. Noted time point: persistent/refractory GD, antithyroid drugs over 5 years with positive TRAb. From PBMCs, RNA was extracted and then used to make the TCR library. The TCR beta library used iRepertoire HTBI primers with Arm-PCR amplification of CDR3. MiXCR, applied by TCRdb to the multiplex PCR reads, yields one record per CDR3 protein. The data show 390,000 or so distinct CDR3 sequences, roughly 24% seen once. Sequences were derived from peripheral blood mononuclear cells (PBMCs), sampled when the disease was refractory, from a patient treated with antithyroid drugs. Receptors were obtained from a woman aged 40 to 50 with Graves disease.

The chain links TRBV20-1 to TRBJ2-5, with D possibly matching TRBD2 (6 bases). V was clipped by 6 bases and J by 5 bases, with 10 bases between them. The CDR3 is 11 residues long. CDR1 is DFQATT, CDR2 SNEGSKA, per germline (reference sequence). The CDR3: CSAPRGETQYF. In nucleotides, the CDR3 is TGCAGTGCCCCCCGGGGGGAGACCCAGTACTTC.

This clonotype was picked up many times. The chain joins TRBV7-9 to TRBJ1-1; D gene uncertain. V was trimmed by 5 bases and J by 5 bases, leaving 18 bases between them. The CDR3 length is 15 residues. The germline gives CDR1 SEHNR, CDR2 FQNEAQ (reference sequence). CDR3 loop: CASSPSGDQWTEAFF. The CDR3 bases are TGTGCCAGCAGCCCATCGGGCGATCAATGGACTGAAGCTTTCTTT. The whole variable domain, filled in from reference TRBV7-9 and TRBJ1-1, reads DTGVSQNPRHKITKRGQNVTFRCDPISEHNRLYWYRQTLGQGPEFLTYFQNEAQLEKSRLLSDRFSAERPKGSFSTLEIQRTEQGDSAMYLCASSPSGDQWTEAFFGQGTRLTVV.

At least ten counts were recorded for this clonotype. This sequence joins TRBV11-2 and TRBJ1-1, with D uncertain. V was trimmed by 5 bases and J by 2 bases, leaving 9 bases between them. This CDR3 region has 13 residues. CDR1 and CDR2 from the germline V gene are SGHAT and FQNNGV. CDR3 bases: TGTGCCAGCAGCCACGAGGGAAACACTGAAGCTTTCTTT. Translated: CASSHEGNTEAFF.

This clonotype occurred many times. The chain employs TRBV28 and TRBJ2-7; D possibly corresponds to TRBD1 (6 bases). CDR1 is MDHEN, CDR2 SYDVKM, per germline. V was clipped by 6 bases and J by 8 bases, with 23 bases between them. The CDR3 has 15 residues. CDR3 amino acids: CASSTRQVTREKQYF. Written as DNA, the CDR3 is TGTGCCAGCAGCACCCGACAGGTCACCCGTGAGAAGCAGTACTTC.

This clonotype has at least ten counts. The rearrangement joins TRBV28 to TRBJ2-7; D may correspond to TRBD1 or TRBD2 (6 bases each). The CDR3 is made up of 15 amino acids. Germline values: CDR1 MDHEN, CDR2 SYDVKM. V lost 4 bases and J 0 bases, leaving 13 bases between the germline ends. The CDR3 DNA is TGTGCCAGCAGTTCCTCCGGGGGCGGCTCCTACGAGCAGTACTTC. As protein: CASSSSGGGSYEQYF.

The chain is built from TRBV5-1 and TRBJ2-5; D is undetermined. V was cut by 3 bases and J by 2 bases, with 14 bases left in between. The CDR3 spans 15 residues. Germline assignment: CDR1 SGHRS and CDR2 YFSETQ. DNA of the CDR3: TGCGCCAGCAGCTCCGAACGAAGGATTCAAGAGACCCAGTACTTC. It yields the protein CASSSERRIQETQYF. Drawing the rest from reference TRBV5-1 and TRBJ2-5, the complete variable domain is KAGVTQTPRYLIKTRGQQVTLSCSPISGHRSVSWYQQTPGQGLQFLFEYFSETQRNKGNFPGRFSGRQFSNSRSEMNVSTLELGDSALYLCASSSERRIQETQYFGPGTRLLVL.

The chain couples TRBV24-1 to TRBJ2-1; D is unclear. Germline assignment: CDR1 KGHDR and CDR2 SFDVKD. Trimming removed 5 bases at V and 4 bases at J, with 2 bases between. This CDR3 contains 11 residues. Here the CDR3 DNA reads TGTGCCACCAGTGGTTACAATGAGCAGTTCTTC. It is translated as CATSGYNEQFF.

The rearrangement links TRBV19 to TRBJ1-1; a possible D gene is TRBD1 (5 bases). V was clipped by 5 bases and J by 6 bases, with 16 bases between them. The CDR3 extends over 14 amino acids. Germline-derived CDR1 and CDR2 are LNHDA and SQIVND (reference sequence). The CDR3 DNA follows: TGTGCCAGTAGTTTCTCAGGGATTCGTGCTGAAGCTTTCTTT. This sequence encodes CASSFSGIRAEAFF.

This clonotype was counted at least ten times. The V gene is TRBV2, the J gene TRBJ2-7; D is unclear. Trimming stripped 7 bases from V and 4 bases from J, with 14 bases between. The CDR3 is 13 amino acids. The germline V gene has CDR1 SNHLY and CDR2 FYNNEI. The CDR3 nucleotides are TGTGCCAGCATAAGCCTAGGGATATACGAGCAGTACTTC. This translates into CASISLGIYEQYF.

This clonotype was counted a few times. The chain carries TRBV12-3 or TRBV12-4 and TRBJ2-7; 11 positions agree with TRBD2. The CDR3 consists of 15 residues. V lost 6 bases and J lost 2; bases outside the gene matches: 6. The CDR3 sequence is CASRGASGRPYEQYF. The CDR3 coding sequence is TGTGCCAGCAGGGGGGCTAGCGGGAGGCCCTACGAGCAGTACTTC.

A remark on this clonotype: The conserved phenylalanine or tryptophan is not found at the CDR3 terminus, so this likely reflects a read error. This chain links TRBV28 with TRBJ2-3; possibly TRBD1 or TRBD2 for D (5 bases each). From germline, CDR1 is MDHEN and CDR2 SYDVKM. This CDR3 comprises 16 residues. The V end was cut by 5 bases, the J end by 0 bases, with 15 bases between. The CDR3 sequence: CASSNFNGASTDTQYI. The CDR3 bases are TGTGCCAGCAGTAATTTTAACGGGGCTAGCACAGATACGCAGTATATT.

This clonotype was observed a handful of times. The gene calls are TRBV11-2 and TRBJ2-7; D may correspond to TRBD1 or TRBD2 (6 bases each). The germline CDR1 and CDR2 sequences are SGHAT and FQNNGV. This CDR3 is 15 amino acids long. The ends were cut back, 6 bases at V and 9 bases at J, with 24 bases in the middle. CDR3: CASRDGGRVIEGQYF. DNA of the CDR3: TGTGCCAGCAGAGACGGGGGCAGGGTCATAGAGGGGCAGTACTTC.

This clonotype was detected many times. The rearrangement joins TRBV20-1 to TRBJ2-5, with TRBD1 identical over 7 bases. The CDR3 extends over 15 amino acids. Per germline, CDR1 DFQATT and CDR2 SNEGSKA (reference sequence). DNA of the CDR3: TGCAGCGCAGAAAAAGGGACAGCCGGCAGGGAGACCCAGTACTTC. Its translation is CSAEKGTAGRETQYF.

Comments on this clonotype: Being one base from a much bigger clone, this may be a read error. The chain links TRBV7-2 to TRBJ2-5; 11 bases match TRBD2. The CDR3 covers 16 residues. The junction had 8 bases not matched to a gene; V was cut back by 5 bases and J by 3 bases. CDR1 SGHTA and CDR2 FQGNSA come from the germline V gene. CDR3 in amino acids: CASSLTVTSGEETQYF. The CDR3 coding sequence is TGTGCCAGCAGCCTTACGGTGACTAGCGGGGAAGAGACCCAGTACTTC.

This clonotype is a singleton in its sample. A much larger clonotype is one base distant, so this may be a read error. The V and J genes are TRBV11-2 and TRBJ2-2; no firm D call. Per the germline V gene, CDR1 is SGHAT and CDR2 is FQNNGV. This CDR3 region has 15 residues. The ends were cut back, 6 bases at V and 1 base at J, with 12 bases in the middle. CDR3 in amino acids: CASSSLRKNTGELFF. The DNA of the CDR3 is TGTGCCAGCAGTTCCCTCCGAAAGAACACCGGGGAGCTGTTTTTT.